Listed below are T cell receptor beta chains from one sample, sequenced in a study of sequential checkpoint blockade in melanoma. The method was immunoSEQ multiplex PCR; TCRdb's version includes in-frame clones alone and lacks a portion of them. The data hold approximately 20,000 clones, with more than 25% observed a single time. This material consisted of tumor tissue (inferred from file names), taken from a patient given nivolumab and ipilimumab in sequence. These receptors all come from a human donor with melanoma. The CDR3 runs from the conserved cysteine through the conserved F or W. Fields, in order: CDR3 length, J gene, D gene, V gene, clone size, CDR3 DNA, CDR3 protein. The D gene is left open where the match is weak. Part of the rows lack a size; the others show once, few, many or a class for expanded clones.

CDR3 length: 13
J gene: TRBJ2-7
D gene: -
V gene: TRBV12-1
clone size: -
CDR3 DNA: TGTGCCAGCCCTGACAGGGAAAATCACGAGCAGTACTTC
CDR3 protein: CASPDRENHEQYF

CDR3 length: 15
J gene: TRBJ1-6
D gene: -
V gene: TRBV5-1
clone size: -
CDR3 DNA: TGCGCCAGCAAGGCAGCCACCTTCTATAATTCACCCCTCCACTTT
CDR3 protein: CASKAATFYNSPLHF

CDR3 length: 14
J gene: TRBJ2-5
D gene: TRBD2
V gene: TRBV15
clone size: -
CDR3 DNA: TGTGCCACCAGCGGGCCGGGACTAGCAGAGACCCAGTACTTC
CDR3 protein: CATSGPGLAETQYF

CDR3 length: 17
J gene: TRBJ1-1
D gene: TRBD1
V gene: TRBV15
clone size: once
CDR3 DNA: TGTGCCACCAGCCCCCGACAGGGGGCGGAATTAGTGGCCGAAGCTTTCTTT
CDR3 protein: CATSPRQGAELVAEAFF

CDR3 length: 14
J gene: TRBJ2-3
D gene: -
V gene: TRBV7-5
clone size: many
CDR3 DNA: TGTGCCAGCAGCTCCCAGGGGTTCCCAGATACGCAGTATTTT
CDR3 protein: CASSSQGFPDTQYF

CDR3 length: 17
J gene: TRBJ2-1
D gene: -
V gene: TRBV11-3
clone size: many
CDR3 DNA: TGTGCCAGCAGCCCTACCCCCTGGGTAAGCTCCTACAATGAGCAGTTCTTC
CDR3 protein: CASSPTPWVSSYNEQFF

CDR3 length: 14
J gene: TRBJ2-7
D gene: -
V gene: TRBV28
clone size: -
CDR3 DNA: TGTGCCAGCAGACCCTCCTTCGCAGGCGTTGAGCAGTACTTC
CDR3 protein: CASRPSFAGVEQYF

CDR3 length: 12
J gene: TRBJ1-2
D gene: -
V gene: TRBV18
clone size: -
CDR3 DNA: TGTGCCAGCTCACCATCGGGCAGAGGCTACACCTTC
CDR3 protein: CASSPSGRGYTF

CDR3 length: 13
J gene: TRBJ2-7
D gene: -
V gene: TRBV7-4
clone size: -
CDR3 DNA: TGTGCCAGCATCAAGTGGGTTCCCTACGAGCAGTACTTC
CDR3 protein: CASIKWVPYEQYF

CDR3 length: 17
J gene: TRBJ1-2
D gene: -
V gene: TRBV28
clone size: few
CDR3 DNA: TGTGCCAGCAGCGGTCCGCCGAAACAGGGAACTAACTATGGCTACACCTTC
CDR3 protein: CASSGPPKQGTNYGYTF

CDR3 length: 13
J gene: TRBJ2-5
D gene: -
V gene: TRBV18
clone size: -
CDR3 DNA: TGTGCCAGCTCACCAAACAGACAAGAGACCCAGTACTTC
CDR3 protein: CASSPNRQETQYF

CDR3 length: 14
J gene: TRBJ2-2
D gene: TRBD2
V gene: TRBV6-8
clone size: few
CDR3 DNA: TGTGCCAGCAGTTACCTTGGGAGGGGCGGGGAGCTGTTTTTT
CDR3 protein: CASSYLGRGGELFF

CDR3 length: 15
J gene: TRBJ2-5
D gene: TRBD2
V gene: TRBV6-8
clone size: many
CDR3 DNA: TGTGCCATCAGACCGGGACTAGCGTTGGGGGAGACCCAGTACTTC
CDR3 protein: CAIRPGLALGETQYF

CDR3 length: 14
J gene: TRBJ2-5
D gene: -
V gene: TRBV5-1
clone size: -
CDR3 DNA: TGCGCCAGCAGCTTGGGCTCCAATAAAGAGACCCAGTACTTC
CDR3 protein: CASSLGSNKETQYF

CDR3 length: 17
J gene: TRBJ2-2
D gene: TRBD2
V gene: TRBV9
clone size: -
CDR3 DNA: TGTGCCAGCAGCGTAGGTACTAGCGGGAGGAAAACCGGGGAGCTGTTTTTT
CDR3 protein: CASSVGTSGRKTGELFF

CDR3 length: 17
J gene: TRBJ2-5
D gene: TRBD2
V gene: TRBV11-3
clone size: few
CDR3 DNA: TGTGCCAGCAGAGCGGGGGGGCGGTTTGCTTACCAAGAGACCCAGTACTTC
CDR3 protein: CASRAGGRFAYQETQYF

CDR3 length: 16
J gene: TRBJ2-7
D gene: TRBD2
V gene: TRBV11-3
clone size: many
CDR3 DNA: TGTGCCAGCAGTCGGACTAGCGGGAGGTACTTGGGCGAGCAGTACTTC
CDR3 protein: CASSRTSGRYLGEQYF

CDR3 length: 14
J gene: TRBJ2-2
D gene: -
V gene: TRBV11-1
clone size: many
CDR3 DNA: TGTGCCAGCAGCTTAGGCTCGTACACCGGGGAGCTGTTTTTT
CDR3 protein: CASSLGSYTGELFF

CDR3 length: 17
J gene: TRBJ2-7
D gene: -
V gene: TRBV11-3
clone size: few
CDR3 DNA: TGTGCCAGCAGCTCCCATATCAGGAAAACGGACTCCTACGAGCAGTACTTC
CDR3 protein: CASSSHIRKTDSYEQYF

CDR3 length: 17
J gene: TRBJ2-2
D gene: -
V gene: TRBV18
clone size: -
CDR3 DNA: TGTGCCAGCTCACCAAGGATCAGGGACTTATACACCGGGGAGCTGTTTTTT
CDR3 protein: CASSPRIRDLYTGELFF

CDR3 length: 14
J gene: TRBJ2-1
D gene: TRBD2
V gene: TRBV30
clone size: once
CDR3 DNA: TGTGCCTGGGCTACTAGCGGGAGAATCGATGAGCAGTTCTTC
CDR3 protein: CAWATSGRIDEQFF

CDR3 length: 13
J gene: TRBJ2-7
D gene: -
V gene: TRBV7-1
clone size: many
CDR3 DNA: TGTGCCAGCAGCTTAGGCACAGGGTACGAGCAGTACTTC
CDR3 protein: CASSLGTGYEQYF

CDR3 length: 14
J gene: TRBJ1-2
D gene: TRBD1
V gene: TRBV4-1
clone size: -
CDR3 DNA: TGCGCCAGCAGCCAAGGTCCGGGACAGGGTGGCTACACCTTC
CDR3 protein: CASSQGPGQGGYTF

CDR3 length: 18
J gene: TRBJ2-5
D gene: -
V gene: TRBV11-3
clone size: -
CDR3 DNA: TGTGCCAGCAGCTTAAACGGAGGAGTTAACATGTACCAAGAGACCCAGTACTTC
CDR3 protein: CASSLNGGVNMYQETQYF

CDR3 length: 15
J gene: TRBJ2-3
D gene: TRBD1
V gene: TRBV18
clone size: once
CDR3 DNA: TGTGCCAGCTCACTTGGGACAGGTCCCACAGATACGCAGTATTTT
CDR3 protein: CASSLGTGPTDTQYF

CDR3 length: 19
J gene: TRBJ2-1
D gene: TRBD2
V gene: TRBV18
clone size: -
CDR3 DNA: TGTGCCAGCTCACCTCTACACTCGGGACTAGCGGGGGGGATGGATGAGCAGTTCTTC
CDR3 protein: CASSPLHSGLAGGMDEQFF

CDR3 length: 11
J gene: TRBJ1-2
D gene: -
V gene: TRBV6-7
clone size: few
CDR3 DNA: TGTGCCAGCAGTCCATCCTATGGCTACACCTTC
CDR3 protein: CASSPSYGYTF

CDR3 length: 14
J gene: TRBJ2-5
D gene: TRBD1
V gene: TRBV23-1
clone size: -
CDR3 DNA: TGCGCCAGCAGCATGGGACAGCAAAAAGAGACCCAGTACTTC
CDR3 protein: CASSMGQQKETQYF

CDR3 length: 13
J gene: TRBJ1-1
D gene: -
V gene: TRBV7-4
clone size: -
CDR3 DNA: TGTGCCAGCAGCTACTCGGGGAACACTGAAGCTTTCTTT
CDR3 protein: CASSYSGNTEAFF

CDR3 length: 14
J gene: TRBJ1-1
D gene: -
V gene: TRBV10-2
clone size: -
CDR3 DNA: TGCGCCAGCAGTGAGTCGTTCGTTTACGTTGGGGCTTTCTTT
CDR3 protein: CASSESFVYVGAFF

CDR3 length: 15
J gene: TRBJ2-1
D gene: TRBD2
V gene: TRBV28
clone size: few
CDR3 DNA: TGTGCCAGCAGTAATAGACTAGCGGGGTACAATGAGCAGTTCTTC
CDR3 protein: CASSNRLAGYNEQFF

CDR3 length: 13
J gene: TRBJ2-7
D gene: -
V gene: TRBV9
clone size: few
CDR3 DNA: TGTGCCAGCGGCTACAGGGTTCTCTACGAGCAGTACTTC
CDR3 protein: CASGYRVLYEQYF

CDR3 length: 15
J gene: TRBJ2-3
D gene: -
V gene: TRBV11-3
clone size: few
CDR3 DNA: TGTGCCAGCAGCTTATCTTCGGGGGCTACAGATACGCAGTATTTT
CDR3 protein: CASSLSSGATDTQYF

CDR3 length: 18
J gene: TRBJ2-3
D gene: TRBD2
V gene: TRBV23-1
clone size: -
CDR3 DNA: TGCGCCACCCAAATCCCACCGCGTCGGGGGGGCCGGGAAGATACGCAGTATTTT
CDR3 protein: CATQIPPRRGGREDTQYF

CDR3 length: 15
J gene: TRBJ2-5
D gene: TRBD1
V gene: TRBV5-1
clone size: -
CDR3 DNA: TGCGCCAGCAGCTTGGCATTACAGGGGACGGAGACCCAGTACTTC
CDR3 protein: CASSLALQGTETQYF

CDR3 length: 15
J gene: TRBJ2-7
D gene: -
V gene: TRBV29-1
clone size: -
CDR3 DNA: TGCAGCGTTGAAGATAGGACCGCAAGCTCCTACGAGCAGTACTTC
CDR3 protein: CSVEDRTASSYEQYF

CDR3 length: 16
J gene: TRBJ2-1
D gene: -
V gene: TRBV11-3
clone size: -
CDR3 DNA: TGTGCCAGCAGCTTGATGGGCTCGAGCTCCTACAATGAGCAGTTCTTC
CDR3 protein: CASSLMGSSSYNEQFF

CDR3 length: 19
J gene: TRBJ1-1
D gene: -
V gene: TRBV11-3
clone size: large
CDR3 DNA: TGTGCCAGCAGCTTGTTTTATCTTCGGCAGGGATTAATGAACACTGAAGCTTTCTTT
CDR3 protein: CASSLFYLRQGLMNTEAFF

CDR3 length: 14
J gene: TRBJ1-5
D gene: TRBD1
V gene: TRBV11-3
clone size: -
CDR3 DNA: TGTGCCAGCAGCTATCCAGGGGGGCTTCAGCCCCAGCATTTT
CDR3 protein: CASSYPGGLQPQHF

CDR3 length: 14
J gene: TRBJ2-7
D gene: -
V gene: TRBV11-3
clone size: few
CDR3 DNA: TGTGCCAGCAGCGAGGTAGGACAGATCTACGAGCAGTACTTC
CDR3 protein: CASSEVGQIYEQYF

CDR3 length: 16
J gene: TRBJ2-3
D gene: TRBD2
V gene: TRBV6-8
clone size: few
CDR3 DNA: TGTGCCATCAGTACTAGCGGGAGGGATTGGGCAGATACGCAGTATTTT
CDR3 protein: CAISTSGRDWADTQYF

CDR3 length: 13
J gene: TRBJ2-5
D gene: -
V gene: TRBV18
clone size: -
CDR3 DNA: TGTGCCAGCTCACAGCGGAAACAAGAGACCCAGTACTTC
CDR3 protein: CASSQRKQETQYF

CDR3 length: 14
J gene: TRBJ1-5
D gene: -
V gene: TRBV6-8
clone size: few
CDR3 DNA: TGTGCCAGCAGTTACGGGGGAGACAATCAGCCCCAGCATTTT
CDR3 protein: CASSYGGDNQPQHF